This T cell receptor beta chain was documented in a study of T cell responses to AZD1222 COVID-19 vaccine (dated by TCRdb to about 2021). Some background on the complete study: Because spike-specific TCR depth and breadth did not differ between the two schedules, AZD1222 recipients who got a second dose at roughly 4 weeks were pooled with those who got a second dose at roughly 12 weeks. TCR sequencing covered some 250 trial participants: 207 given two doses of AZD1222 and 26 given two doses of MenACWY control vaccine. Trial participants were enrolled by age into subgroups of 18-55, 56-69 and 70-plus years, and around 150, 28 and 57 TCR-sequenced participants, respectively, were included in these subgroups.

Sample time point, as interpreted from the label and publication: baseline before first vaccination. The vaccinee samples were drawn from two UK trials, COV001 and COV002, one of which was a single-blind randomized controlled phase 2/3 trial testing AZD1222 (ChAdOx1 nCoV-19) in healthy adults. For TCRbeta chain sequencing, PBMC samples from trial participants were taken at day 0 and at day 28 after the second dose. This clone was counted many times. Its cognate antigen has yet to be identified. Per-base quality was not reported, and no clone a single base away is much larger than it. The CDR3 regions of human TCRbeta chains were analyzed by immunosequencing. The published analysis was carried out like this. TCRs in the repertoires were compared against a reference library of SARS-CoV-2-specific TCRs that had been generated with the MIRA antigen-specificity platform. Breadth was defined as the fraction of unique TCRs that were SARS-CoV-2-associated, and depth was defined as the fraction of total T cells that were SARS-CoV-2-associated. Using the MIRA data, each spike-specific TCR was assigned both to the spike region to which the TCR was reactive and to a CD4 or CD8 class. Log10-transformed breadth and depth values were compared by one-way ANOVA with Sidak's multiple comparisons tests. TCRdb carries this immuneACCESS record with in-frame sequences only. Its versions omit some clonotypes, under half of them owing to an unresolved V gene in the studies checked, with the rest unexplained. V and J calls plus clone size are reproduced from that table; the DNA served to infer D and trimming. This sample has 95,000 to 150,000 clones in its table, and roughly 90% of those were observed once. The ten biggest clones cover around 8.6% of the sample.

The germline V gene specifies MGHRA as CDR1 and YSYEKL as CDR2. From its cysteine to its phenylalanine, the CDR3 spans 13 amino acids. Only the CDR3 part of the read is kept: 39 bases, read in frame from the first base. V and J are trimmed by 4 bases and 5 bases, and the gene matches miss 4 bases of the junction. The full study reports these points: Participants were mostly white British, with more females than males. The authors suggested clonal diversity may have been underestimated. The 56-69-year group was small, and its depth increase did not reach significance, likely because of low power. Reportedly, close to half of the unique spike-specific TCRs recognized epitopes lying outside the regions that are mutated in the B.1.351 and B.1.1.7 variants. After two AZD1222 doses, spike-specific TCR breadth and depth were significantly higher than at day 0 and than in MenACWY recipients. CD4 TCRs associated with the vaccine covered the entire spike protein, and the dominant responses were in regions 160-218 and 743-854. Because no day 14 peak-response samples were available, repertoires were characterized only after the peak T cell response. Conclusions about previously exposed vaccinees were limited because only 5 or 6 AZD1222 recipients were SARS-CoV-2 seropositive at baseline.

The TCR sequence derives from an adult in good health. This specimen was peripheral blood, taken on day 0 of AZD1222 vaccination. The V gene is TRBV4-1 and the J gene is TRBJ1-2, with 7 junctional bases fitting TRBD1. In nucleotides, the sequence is TGCGCCAGCAGCCGTGACAGGGATTATGGCTACACCTTC. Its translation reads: CASSRDRDYGYTF.